This record covers a single TCR beta chain. These data are taken from a study of blood T cell repertoires in COVID-19. About the research overall: Researchers got acute and convalescent COVID-19 samples from the United States, Italy and Spain.

Under the authors' procedure: Nucleated cell counts were estimated from reference gene primer amplification. Produced via immunoSEQ multiplex PCR; TCRdb's table is partial and in-frame only. V and J calls plus clone size are reproduced from that table; the DNA served to infer D and trimming. The sample consists of tens of thousands of clones, about 88% of them appearing once. The CDR3 runs to 14 residues. Trimming at V came to 12 bases and at J to 0 bases, leaving 4 bases not matched to a gene. The germline CDR1 and CDR2 sequences are KGHDR and SFDVKD. The genes are TRBV24-1 and TRBJ2-2; the match to TRBD1 covers 9 bases. The specimen was peripheral blood. This receptor was obtained from a woman between 65 and 79 years old with active COVID-19. For the CDR3, the DNA is TGTGCCTCAACAGGGGGCTCGAACACCGGGGAGCTGTTTTTT. Translation gives CASTGGSNTGELFF.